The 20 T cell receptor beta chains listed next were all sequenced from one sample in a study of blood T cell repertoires in COVID-19. Generated by immunoSEQ multiplex PCR, the TCRdb table keeps only in-frame clones and is missing some. The sample shows 80,000 to 95,000 clones, about 84% of them seen only once. The sequenced sample was peripheral blood. These receptors were obtained from a woman between 65 and 79 years old with acute or convalescent COVID-19.

This clone was seen just once. The chain is built from TRBV12-3 or TRBV12-4 and TRBJ2-5, with TRBD1 matching over 9 bases. Trimming took 5 bases from V and 5 from J; bases not matched to a gene: 3. The CDR3 spans 13 residues. CDR3 nucleotide sequence: TGTGCCAGCAGTGGGACAGGGAGGGAGACCCAGTACTTC. This translates into CASSGTGRETQYF.

As for this clone: Other nucleotide sequences in the sample specify the same CDR3. As DNA, the CDR3 is TGTGCCAGCAGCTTGATGGGACAAAACACCGGGGAGCTGTTTTTT. As protein: CASSLMGQNTGELFF. This chain links TRBV5-6 with TRBJ2-2, with D perhaps matching TRBD1 (6 bases). Looked up from germline, CDR1 is SGHDT and CDR2 is YYEEEE. V was shortened by 1 base and J by 2 bases, with 9 bases between the two germline ends. CDR3 size: 15 residues.

The chain recombines TRBV6-5 with TRBJ2-5, with TRBD1 matching over 9 bases. V was pared by 6 bases and J by 14 bases, with 4 bases of the junction left unmatched. The CDR3 consists of 10 residues. CDR1 and CDR2 (germline): MNHEY, SVGAGI. The CDR3 nucleotides are TGTGCCAGCAGCTCGGGACAGGGTTACTTC. Amino acids: CASSSGQGYF.

This chain links TRBV4-3 with TRBJ2-4, with D tentatively TRBD1 (7 bases). Germline loops: CDR1 LGHNA, CDR2 YSLEER. The CDR3 runs to 15 residues. Trimming took 2 bases from V and 9 from J, leaving 17 bases between them. Here the CDR3 DNA reads TGCGCCAGCAGCCAAAGAGGGGGGACAGCAGGCATTCAGTACTTC. It yields the protein CASSQRGGTAGIQYF.

This clone turned up a few times. The chain recombines TRBV9 with TRBJ1-6, with TRBD1 matching 8 bases. This CDR3 region has 18 residues. Trimming at V came to 3 bases and at J to 0 bases, leaving 8 bases not matched to a gene. Germline V CDR1 and CDR2: SGDLS, YYNGEE. The CDR3 loop is CASSAGTGLSSYNSPLHF. As DNA, the CDR3 is TGTGCCAGCAGCGCCGGGACAGGTTTGAGCTCCTATAATTCACCCCTCCACTTT.

V gene TRBV6-5 combines with J gene TRBJ2-1; weak D call: TRBD1 (5 bases). Germline V gene lookup returns CDR1 MNHEY and CDR2 SVGAGI. V dropped 2 bases and J dropped 5 bases, with 16 bases sitting between them. The CDR3 contains 16 residues. CDR3 sequence reads: CASSYVRTRVHNEQFF. In nucleotides, the CDR3 is TGTGCCAGCAGTTACGTCCGGACACGGGTGCACAATGAGCAGTTCTTC.

The V call is TRBV19, the J call TRBJ2-3; 8 bases fit TRBD2. CDR3 length: 17 residues. The germline V gene encodes CDR1 LNHDA and CDR2 SQIVND (reference sequence). V was clipped by 2 bases and J by 2 bases; unmatched bases: 9. The CDR3 is CASSIRGRSGVTDTQYF. The CDR3 region has the DNA TGTGCCAGTAGTATACGGGGTCGTAGCGGGGTCACAGATACGCAGTATTTT.

The gene calls are TRBV5-1 and TRBJ1-3; TRBD1 matches 9 bases. This CDR3 region has 16 residues. Germline CDR1 SGHRS, CDR2 YFSETQ. V shed 0 bases and J 2 bases; nucleotides not matched to a gene: 3. CDR3 in amino acids: CASSLEGQGTGNTIYF. The DNA of the CDR3 is TGCGCCAGCAGCTTGGAGGGACAGGGAACTGGAAACACCATATATTTT.

The gene calls are TRBV4-2 and TRBJ2-3; 10 positions match TRBD1. CDR3 length: 17 amino acids. The J segment lost 6 bases and the V segment lost 0 bases, leaving 9 bases of the junction unmatched. Germline V gene sequence: CDR1 LGHNA, CDR2 YNFKEQ. CDR3 sequence: CASSQERRQGALDTQYF. CDR3 in DNA: TGTGCCAGCAGCCAAGAGCGTAGACAGGGGGCCTTGGATACGCAGTATTTT.

The V and J genes are TRBV5-5 and TRBJ2-5; 10 bases align to TRBD1. The CDR3 is 18 amino acids. The germline V gene has CDR1 SGHKS and CDR2 YYEKEE (reference sequence). V lost 4 bases and J lost 3; bases outside the gene matches: 15. The CDR3 nucleotides are TGTGCCAGCAGCCAAAGGCCGGGACAGGGGTTAGGGGAAGAGACCCAGTACTTC. This sequence encodes CASSQRPGQGLGEETQYF. Looking up the rest from reference TRBV5-5 and TRBJ2-5 gives the full variable domain: DAGVTQSPTHLIKTRGQQVTLRCSPISGHKSVSWYQQVLGQGPQFIFQYYEKEERGRGNFPDRFSARQFPNYSSELNVNALLLGDSALYLCASSQRPGQGLGEETQYFGPGTRLLVL.

The V and J genes are TRBV5-5 and TRBJ2-2; D is uncertain. Trimming left V 1 base short and J 1 base short, with 5 bases between. The germline V gene has CDR1 SGHKS and CDR2 YYEKEE (reference sequence). This CDR3 has 14 residues. The chain's CDR3 is CASSLTVNTGELFF. CDR3 nucleotide sequence: TGTGCCAGCAGCTTGACAGTGAACACCGGGGAGCTGTTTTTT.

The chain carries TRBV19 and TRBJ1-2, with a possible D match to TRBD1 (6 bases). From germline, CDR1 is LNHDA and CDR2 SQIVND (reference sequence). The V end was cut by 4 bases, the J end by 5 bases, with 17 bases between. The CDR3 extends over 15 amino acids. The CDR3 DNA reads TGTGCCAGTAGTAGCGAGGGGGACGTATGGTATGGCTACACCTTC. Protein: CASSSEGDVWYGYTF. Variable domain in full (rest from reference TRBV19 and TRBJ1-2): DGGITQSPKYLFRKEGQNVTLSCEQNLNHDAMYWYRQDPGQGLRLIYYSQIVNDFQKGDIAEGYSVSREKKESFPLTVTSAQKNPTAFYLCASSSEGDVWYGYTFGSGTRLTVV.

The chain links TRBV5-8 to TRBJ2-3, with a possible D match to TRBD1 (6 bases). This CDR3 is built from 15 residues. Germline CDR1 is SGHTS and CDR2 is YDEGEE. V dropped 4 bases and J dropped 2 bases, with 14 bases sitting between them. CDR3 amino acids: CASSTGQRNTDTQYF. The CDR3 coding sequence is TGTGCCAGCAGCACAGGACAGAGGAACACAGATACGCAGTATTTT.

The V call is TRBV28, the J call TRBJ1-3; D unresolved. CDR1 is MDHEN and CDR2 is SYDVKM in the germline V gene. Trimming removed 7 bases at V and 0 bases at J, with 10 bases between. CDR3 size: 14 residues. The CDR3 sequence is CASTLAASGNTIYF. For the CDR3, the DNA is TGTGCCAGCACACTGGCGGCCTCTGGAAACACCATATATTTT.

The J gene is TRBJ2-1, the V gene TRBV7-2, with 9 bases aligning to TRBD1. V was pared by 5 bases and J by 9 bases, with 11 bases of the junction left unmatched. CDR3 length equals 15 residues. Germline V gives CDR1 SGHTA, CDR2 FQGNSA. The CDR3 sequence is CASSAGQGGRGEQFF. CDR3 nucleotide sequence: TGTGCCAGCAGCGCGGGACAGGGCGGTCGGGGTGAGCAGTTCTTC. Together with reference TRBV7-2 and TRBJ2-1, the CDR3 gives the full variable domain: GAGVSQSPSNKVTEKGKDVELRCDPISGHTALYWYRQSLGQGLEFLIYFQGNSAPDKSGLPSDRFSAERTGGSVSTLTIQRTQQEDSAVYLCASSAGQGGRGEQFFGPGTRLTVL.

This chain joins TRBV3-1 (or the pseudogene TRBV3-2) and TRBJ1-3; D gene uncertain. The V gene's germline CDR1 is LGHDT and CDR2 YNNKEL (reference sequence). V lost 2 bases, J lost 4 bases, and 9 bases lay in between. CDR3 size: 14 residues. The CDR3, as DNA: TGTGCCAGCAGCCAAATGCGATCGGGAAACACCATATATTTT. Protein product: CASSQMRSGNTIYF.

This chain connects TRBV19 to TRBJ1-2, with 7 bases aligning to TRBD1. CDR3 size: 14 residues. Trimming at V came to 4 bases and at J to 6 bases, leaving 8 bases not matched to a gene. Per the germline V gene, CDR1 is LNHDA and CDR2 is SQIVND (reference sequence). The CDR3 bases are TGTGCCAGTAGTAAGAACAGGGGTTATGATGGCTACACCTTC. Protein product: CASSKNRGYDGYTF.

This chain uses TRBV27 with TRBJ2-7; 8 bases are shared with TRBD2. V was clipped by 4 bases and J by 1 base; unmatched bases: 3. This CDR3 is 14 amino acids long. Per the germline V gene, CDR1 is MNHEY and CDR2 is SMNVEV (reference sequence). CDR3 bases: TGTGCCAGCAGTTCGGGAGGGACTTCCTACGAGCAGTACGTC. Translation: CASSSGGTSYEQYV.

This sequence joins TRBV7-2 and TRBJ2-5; 8 bases are shared with TRBD1. V gave up 2 bases and J gave up 2 bases; unmatched junction bases: 13. The CDR3 loop spans 18 amino acids. Germline CDR1 is SGHTA and CDR2 is FQGNSA. The CDR3 spells CASSLYFRGTGKQETQYF. The CDR3 coding sequence is TGTGCCAGCAGCTTATATTTTCGTGGGACAGGTAAACAAGAGACCCAGTACTTC.

The chain combines TRBV7-2 with TRBJ2-2, with 8 bases that match TRBD1. The CDR3 runs to 16 residues. The V and J ends lost 4 bases and 7 bases, in that order; junction bases with no gene match: 11. From germline, CDR1 is SGHTA and CDR2 FQGNSA. CDR3 protein: CASSWVGQGKLGELFF. Here the CDR3 DNA reads TGTGCCAGCAGCTGGGTAGGACAGGGAAAGCTCGGGGAGCTGTTTTTT.